This T cell receptor beta chain is from a study of early T cells in non-severe SARS-CoV-2 infection. Overall study: Sequencing targeted bulk RNA from unsorted whole blood, leaving chains unpaired.

Molecules of cDNA were individually given unique molecular identifiers that were attached to them. TCRdb itself ran the 5' RACE reads through MiXCR, one entry per CDR3 protein. The table shows roughly 97,000 distinct CDR3 sequences, with 11% occurring only once. This clonotype was picked up a small number of times. Sample: whole blood, taken at baseline. This TCR derives from an adult who was a healthcare worker with PCR-confirmed SARS-CoV-2 infection or an uninfected control (not recorded which).

This CDR3 is CASSGQRTGHLANEKLFF. Written as DNA, the CDR3 is TGTGCCAGCAGCGGCCAACGGACAGGGCATTTGGCTAATGAAAAACTGTTTTTT. This rearrangement joins TRBV7-9 to TRBJ1-4; 8 bases line up with TRBD1. CDR1 and CDR2 from the germline V gene are SEHNR and FQNEAQ (reference sequence). CDR3 size: 18 residues. V dropped 5 bases and J dropped 3; count of bases not matched to a gene: 14.